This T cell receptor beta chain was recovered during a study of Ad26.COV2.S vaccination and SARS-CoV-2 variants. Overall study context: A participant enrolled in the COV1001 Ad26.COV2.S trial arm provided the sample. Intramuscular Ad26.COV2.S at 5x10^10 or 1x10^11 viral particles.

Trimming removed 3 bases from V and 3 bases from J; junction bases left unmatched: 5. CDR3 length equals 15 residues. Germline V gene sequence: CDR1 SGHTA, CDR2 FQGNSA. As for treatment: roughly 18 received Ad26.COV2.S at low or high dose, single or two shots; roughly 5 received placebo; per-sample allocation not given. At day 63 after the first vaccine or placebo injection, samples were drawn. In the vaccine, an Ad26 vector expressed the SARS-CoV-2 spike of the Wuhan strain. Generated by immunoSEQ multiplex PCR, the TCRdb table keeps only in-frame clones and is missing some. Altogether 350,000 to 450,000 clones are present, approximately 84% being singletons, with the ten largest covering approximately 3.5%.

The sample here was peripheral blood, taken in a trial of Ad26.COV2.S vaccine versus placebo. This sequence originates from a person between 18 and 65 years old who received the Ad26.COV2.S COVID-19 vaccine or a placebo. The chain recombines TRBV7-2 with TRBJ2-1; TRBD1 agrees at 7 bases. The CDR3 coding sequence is TGTGCCAGCAGCTTTAGGACAGGCAGCTACAATGAGCAGTTCTTC. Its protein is CASSFRTGSYNEQFF.